The table lists the clone carrying this T cell receptor beta chain with many counts. The investigators amplified TCR beta CDR3 regions from RNA transcripts. A first-round RT-PCR of the TCR CDR3 used the HTBI primer set. TCRdb analysed the multiplex PCR reads with MiXCR anew, one entry per CDR3 protein. This sample yields about 770,000 distinct CDR3 sequences, of which around 20% are seen a single time; roughly 17% belongs to the top ten. Based on clinical symptoms, serum thyroxine and TRAb, thyroid ultrasound and orbital computed tomography, diagnoses were reached. This record comes from a study of T cells in Graves' hyperthyroidism and ophthalmopathy. Across the whole study: Before treatment of any kind, peripheral blood was taken at initial diagnosis.

The CDR3 extends over 13 amino acids. V gave up 1 base and J gave up 3 bases, with 6 bases separating them. Germline assignment: CDR1 LGHDT and CDR2 YNNKEL (reference sequence). The chain couples TRBV3-1 to TRBJ1-1; the D is unclear. This TCR was sampled from a woman aged 50 to 60 with Graves' hyperthyroidism that later progressed to Graves' ophthalmopathy. Sample: blood. CDR3 DNA: TGTGCCAGCAGCCAAGTAGTGGACACTGAAGCTTTCTTT. This sequence encodes CASSQVVDTEAFF. Full variable domain (outside the CDR3, taken from reference TRBV3-1 and TRBJ1-1): DTAVSQTPKYLVTQMGNDKSIKCEQNLGHDTMYWYKQDSKKFLKIMFSYNNKELIINETVPNRFSPKSPDKAHLNLHINSLELGDSAVYFCASSQVVDTEAFFGQGTRLTVV.